Below are 21 T cell receptor beta chains sequenced from a single sample in a study of cytotoxic CD8 clonotypes in ibrutinib-treated CLL. The method was immunoSEQ multiplex PCR; TCRdb's version includes in-frame clones alone and lacks a portion of them. The table includes approximately 45,000 clones, 55% to 80% detected once. The sample here was PBMCs, taken after 12 months of ibrutinib treatment. These receptors were obtained from a human donor with chronic lymphocytic leukemia.

The chain links TRBV9 to TRBJ1-2, with 8 bases aligning to TRBD1. After removal of 3 bases from V and 2 bases from J, the junction contained 12 bases not matched to a gene. CDR1 SGDLS and CDR2 YYNGEE come from the germline V gene. The CDR3 sequence is 17 residues long. For the CDR3, the DNA is TGTGCCAGCAGCGAGACGGACAGGGACTTTTTAAACTATGGCTACACCTTC. Amino acid sequence: CASSETDRDFLNYGYTF.

This sequence joins TRBV28 and TRBJ1-1, with D perhaps TRBD1 (6 bases). V was pared by 7 bases and J by 1 base, with 13 bases between. CDR3 length equals 14 residues. CDR1 and CDR2 from the germline V gene are MDHEN and SYDVKM. The CDR3 region is CASISGGANTEAFF. DNA of the CDR3: TGTGCCAGCATCTCGGGGGGGGCGAACACTGAAGCTTTCTTT.

V is TRBV5-1 and J is TRBJ1-3; a weak D match, TRBD1 (5 bases). Looked up from germline, CDR1 is SGHRS and CDR2 is YFSETQ. Between the trimmed V and J ends, which lost 4 bases and 4 bases, there was a span of 18 bases. The CDR3 is 16 amino acids. The DNA of the CDR3 is TGCGCCAGCAGCCCTGGCAGCTGGGGCAACGGAAACACCATATATTTT. Residues: CASSPGSWGNGNTIYF.

Points on this clone: This same CDR3 is encoded by further DNA sequences in the sample. The chain combines TRBV27 with TRBJ2-2; D is ambiguous. CDR1 MNHEY and CDR2 SMNVEV come from the germline V gene (reference sequence). The CDR3 spans 12 residues. V dropped 3 bases and J dropped 5 bases, with 4 bases sitting between them. The CDR3 coding sequence is TGTGCCAGCAGTTTTTCTACCGGGGAGCTGTTTTTT. Encoded protein: CASSFSTGELFF.

The chain couples TRBV25-1 to TRBJ2-7; 8 bases are a match to TRBD1. V shed 5 bases and J 6 bases; nucleotides not matched to a gene: 9. Germline V gives CDR1 MGHDK, CDR2 SYGVNS. CDR3 length: 14 amino acids. The CDR3 is CASSRSGQGSEQYF. CDR3 bases: TGTGCCAGCAGTAGATCAGGACAGGGTAGCGAGCAGTACTTC.

The rearrangement links TRBV19 to TRBJ1-2; 12 nucleotides match TRBD1. V was clipped by 3 bases and J by 5 bases; unmatched bases: 10. CDR3 size: 17 residues. Germline CDR1 and CDR2: LNHDA and SQIVND (reference sequence). CDR3 nucleotides: TGTGCCAGTAGTATCGTACCGGGACAGGGGGCTTATTATGGCTACACCTTC. Amino acids: CASSIVPGQGAYYGYTF. The variable domain in full, completed from reference TRBV19 and TRBJ1-2, reads DGGITQSPKYLFRKEGQNVTLSCEQNLNHDAMYWYRQDPGQGLRLIYYSQIVNDFQKGDIAEGYSVSREKKESFPLTVTSAQKNPTAFYLCASSIVPGQGAYYGYTFGSGTRLTVV.

The chain recombines TRBV6-6 with TRBJ1-2, with no clear D. CDR1 and CDR2 from the germline V gene are MNHNY and SVGAGI (reference sequence). The CDR3 runs to 16 residues. V lost 0 bases and J lost 0, with 11 bases in between. CDR3 nucleotide sequence: TGTGCCAGCAGTTACTCGGGTAGGGTGACTAACTATGGCTACACCTTC. Residues: CASSYSGRVTNYGYTF.

The chain is built from TRBV5-6 and TRBJ1-2; 7 bases agree with TRBD1. This CDR3 contains 14 residues. Per germline, CDR1 SGHDT and CDR2 YYEEEE. V lost 3 bases, J lost 8 bases, and 10 bases stayed unmatched. Here the CDR3 DNA reads TGTGCCAGCAGCTGGGGGGAGACAGGGATCGGCTACACCTTC. Translated: CASSWGETGIGYTF. The variable domain in full, completed from reference TRBV5-6 and TRBJ1-2, reads DAGVTQSPTHLIKTRGQQVTLRCSPKSGHDTVSWYQQALGQGPQFIFQYYEEEERQRGNFPDRFSGHQFPNYSSELNVNALLLGDSALYLCASSWGETGIGYTFGSGTRLTVV.

This chain uses TRBV18 with TRBJ2-7, with 7 bases fitting TRBD2. The CDR3 contains 14 residues. The germline V gene has CDR1 KGHSH and CDR2 LQKENI. The ends lost 6 bases at V and 9 bases at J; junction bases unmatched: 14. The CDR3 bases are TGTGCCAGCTCTCGCTCGGGGGGTCTGGTGGTGCAGTACTTC. It specifies CASSRSGGLVVQYF.

This clone was counted between two and nine times. The V and J genes are TRBV4-1 and TRBJ1-2; D remains ambiguous. The CDR3 is 15 residues long. The V gene's germline CDR1 is MGHRA and CDR2 YSYEKL. V was clipped by 4 bases and J by 3 bases, with 15 bases between them. CDR3 in amino acids: CASSPSPAGYYGYTF. CDR3 nucleotide sequence: TGCGCCAGCAGCCCATCCCCCGCGGGGTACTATGGCTACACCTTC.

This clone has just a few counts. CDR3 residues: CASRAGEVNQPQHF. The CDR3 DNA sequence: TGTGCCAGCAGGGCCGGGGAGGTCAATCAGCCCCAGCATTTT. The rearrangement links TRBV28 to TRBJ1-5; no firm D call. V was cut by 6 bases and J by 3 bases, with 12 bases left in between. CDR1 MDHEN and CDR2 SYDVKM come from the germline V gene. The CDR3 contains 14 residues.

V and J are TRBV5-1 and TRBJ2-7; tentatively, D is TRBD1 or TRBD2 (5 bases each). This CDR3 contains 16 residues. Per germline, CDR1 SGHRS and CDR2 YFSETQ. Trimming left V 4 bases short and J 6 bases short, with 23 bases between. CDR3 sequence (DNA): TGCGCCAGCAGCCCCTCGGGCCAGGGAGCGTCTCGCGAGCAGTACTTC. Protein product: CASSPSGQGASREQYF.

This chain joins TRBV28 and TRBJ2-7, with TRBD2 matching 8 bases. Trimming removed 1 base from V and 7 bases from J; junction bases left unmatched: 15. The CDR3 sequence is 17 residues long. The germline CDR1 and CDR2 sequences are MDHEN and SYDVKM. The CDR3 bases are TGTGCCAGCAGTTTATATAGAGGAGGCTCGGGGGGGTTAGAGCAGTACTTC. As protein: CASSLYRGGSGGLEQYF. The variable domain in full, completed from reference TRBV28 and TRBJ2-7, reads DVKVTQSSRYLVKRTGEKVFLECVQDMDHENMFWYRQDPGLGLRLIYFSYDVKMKEKGDIPEGYSVSREKKERFSLILESASTNQTSMYLCASSLYRGGSGGLEQYFGPGTRLTVT.

The chain combines TRBV4-1 with TRBJ2-3, with 8 bases that match TRBD1. The CDR3 has 15 amino acids. Germline CDR1 and CDR2: MGHRA and YSYEKL. Trimming cost V 4 bases and J 3 bases; bases outside gene matches: 6. CDR3 bases: TGCGCCAGCAGCCTGGCGCAGGGGGCGACAGATACGCAGTATTTT. This sequence encodes CASSLAQGATDTQYF.

This clone has only one observation. The V and J genes are TRBV4-1 and TRBJ2-1; 8 nucleotides agree with TRBD1. The V gene end was trimmed by 4 bases and the J gene end by 8 bases; junction bases not matched to a gene: 1. Germline-derived CDR1 and CDR2 are MGHRA and YSYEKL. The CDR3 runs to 12 residues. CDR3 in DNA: TGCGCCAGCAGCCGGGACAGGTATGAGCAGTTCTTC. Protein: CASSRDRYEQFF.

The chain uses TRBV9 and TRBJ2-3; 7 bases align to TRBD2. V lost 0 bases, J lost 6 bases, and 13 bases stayed unmatched. Germline-derived CDR1 and CDR2 are SGDLS and YYNGEE. The CDR3 covers 17 residues. CDR3 DNA: TGTGCCAGCAGCGTAGCCCTTAGCGGGTCCCCCGGGGATACGCAGTATTTT. As protein: CASSVALSGSPGDTQYF.

This clone was observed a few times. The V gene is TRBV7-9, the J gene TRBJ1-4; D gene unclear. The ends were cut back, 4 bases at V and 8 bases at J, with 11 bases in the middle. CDR3 length: 13 residues. CDR1 is SEHNR, CDR2 FQNEAQ, per germline (reference sequence). CDR3 residues: CASSWRTREKLFF. CDR3 bases: TGTGCCAGCAGCTGGCGGACGAGAGAAAAACTGTTTTTT.

This chain links TRBV5-6 with TRBJ2-3; D is possibly TRBD2 (7 bases). Germline lookup yields CDR1 SGHDT and CDR2 YYEEEE. The CDR3 is made up of 16 amino acids. Trimming cost V 2 bases and J 1 base, with 14 bases left between them. CDR3 region: CASSLRGGQRTDTQYF. CDR3 in DNA: TGTGCCAGCAGCTTAAGGGGGGGCCAGCGCACAGATACGCAGTATTTT.

The chain uses TRBV6-5 and TRBJ2-3, with D perhaps TRBD2 (5 bases). With 3 bases removed from V and 4 bases from J, the gap between germline ends came to 11 bases. Germline V gives CDR1 MNHEY, CDR2 SVGAGI. The CDR3 is made up of 14 amino acids. CDR3 residues: CASSYPGWSDTQYF. The CDR3 DNA sequence: TGTGCCAGCAGTTATCCGGGGTGGTCAGATACGCAGTATTTT.

The chain recombines TRBV2 with TRBJ1-2; weak D call: TRBD1 (5 bases). Per germline, CDR1 SNHLY and CDR2 FYNNEI. V was clipped by 7 bases and J by 0 bases, with 18 bases between them. CDR3 length equals 16 residues. For the CDR3, the DNA is TGTGCCAGCATGTGGACGCACCCGACAGCTAACTATGGCTACACCTTC. Its translation: CASMWTHPTANYGYTF.

The chain uses TRBV15 and TRBJ1-2; 9 positions agree with TRBD1. From germline, CDR1 is LNHNV and CDR2 YYDKDF (reference sequence). Trimming cost V 3 bases and J 4 bases; bases outside gene matches: 3. The CDR3 spans 14 residues. The CDR3 DNA follows: TGTGCCACCAGCAGCGGGACAGGGTCCTATGGCTACACCTTC. It is translated as CATSSGTGSYGYTF.